These T cell receptor beta chains were read from a single sample in a study of human T cells and chemical hapten exposure. TCRdb analysed the RACE reads with MiXCR anew, one entry per CDR3 protein. The profile covers around 300,000 distinct CDR3 sequences, with about 5% appearing a single time and around 8% taken by the ten largest. The sample in question was whole blood, obtained in connection with sensitization to the hapten diphenylcyclopropenone (DPC). The receptors originated from a woman aged 18-29 years with alopecia areata. Some clones in this sample may be carry-over from other donors' samples. The CDR3 runs from the conserved cysteine through the conserved F or W. Fields, in order: J gene, V gene, D gene, clone size, CDR3 protein, CDR3 DNA. The D gene is left open where the match is weak. Size values are once, few and many counts, or a class for expanded clones, and some rows have none.

TRBJ1-1	TRBV12-3/TRBV12-4	TRBD1	many	CASRLRGLNTEAFF	TGTGCCAGCAGATTGAGGGGGCTGAACACTGAAGCTTTCTTT
TRBJ2-6	TRBV11-2	NA	many	CASSPGPGANVLTF	TGTGCCAGCAGCCCCGGCCCTGGGGCCAACGTCCTGACTTTC
TRBJ2-1	TRBV20-1	NA	few	CSASVTNDSYNEQFF	TGCAGTGCTAGCGTCACTAATGATTCCTACAATGAGCAGTTCTTC
TRBJ1-4	TRBV9	NA	NA	CASSAGRQTTNEKLFF	TGTGCCAGCAGCGCCGGACGGCAGACAACTAATGAAAAACTGTTTTTT
TRBJ2-7	TRBV6-1	TRBD1	few	CASRQGVAYEQYF	TGTGCCAGCCGACAGGGTGTTGCCTACGAGCAGTACTTC
TRBJ1-1	TRBV6-5	NA	NA	CASSYQRNTEAFF	TGTGCCAGCAGTTACCAAAGGAACACTGAAGCTTTCTTT
TRBJ2-3	TRBV4-2	NA	many	CASSRDPATDTQYF	TGTGCCAGCAGCCGGGATCCAGCCACAGATACGCAGTATTTT
TRBJ2-1	TRBV11-2	NA	NA	CASSLGPLEQFF	TGTGCCAGCAGCTTAGGCCCGCTAGAGCAGTTCTTC
TRBJ1-2	TRBV6-2/TRBV6-3	NA	many	CASRETLVYGYTF	TGTGCCAGCAGAGAGACGCTGGTCTATGGCTACACCTTC
TRBJ2-2	TRBV6-5	NA	many	CASSYVRGAFTGELFF	TGTGCCAGCAGTTATGTCAGGGGGGCCTTCACCGGGGAGCTGTTTTTT
TRBJ1-4	TRBV7-2	TRBD1	NA	CASSPRTGNNEKLFF	TGTGCCAGCAGTCCCCGGACAGGAAATAATGAAAAACTGTTTTTT
TRBJ2-3	TRBV5-1	TRBD2	NA	CASSMGLVQSTDTQYF	TGCGCCAGCAGTATGGGACTAGTCCAATCCACAGATACGCAGTATTTT
TRBJ1-1	TRBV7-2	TRBD1	NA	CASSLVGGSGTEAFF	TGTGCCAGCAGCTTAGTAGGGGGCTCAGGGACTGAAGCTTTCTTT
TRBJ2-7	TRBV15	NA	NA	CATSRETGPPYEQYF	TGTGCCACCAGCAGAGAAACAGGGCCGCCCTACGAGCAGTACTTC
TRBJ1-4	TRBV18	NA	NA	CASSPLDVPTNEKLFF	TGTGCCAGCTCACCGCTAGACGTGCCGACTAATGAAAAACTGTTTTTT
TRBJ2-3	TRBV5-6	NA	many	CASSYEDSLTDTQYF	TGTGCCAGCAGCTACGAGGACTCGCTCACAGATACGCAGTATTTT
TRBJ1-1	TRBV2	NA	NA	CASIRGDWTEAFF	TGTGCCAGCATTAGGGGGGATTGGACTGAAGCTTTCTTT
TRBJ1-4	TRBV4-1	TRBD1	NA	CASSQGPPGQGNEKLFF	TGCGCCAGCAGCCAAGGCCCACCGGGACAGGGGAATGAAAAACTGTTTTTT
TRBJ2-3	TRBV10-3	TRBD2	NA	CAISEFSGTPTDTQYF	TGTGCCATCAGTGAGTTTAGCGGGACCCCCACAGATACGCAGTATTTT
TRBJ1-5	TRBV21-1	NA	many	CASSKVRWQGNQPQHF	TGTGCCAGCAGCAAAGTTAGGTGGCAGGGCAATCAGCCCCAGCATTTT
TRBJ1-6	TRBV20-1	NA	few	CSARDWTAHSPLHF	TGCAGTGCTAGAGATTGGACAGCTCATTCACCCCTCCACTTT
TRBJ1-1	TRBV12-3/TRBV12-4	NA	NA	CASPPSCSQEAFF	TGTGCCAGCCCTCCCAGTTGTTCCCAGGAAGCTTTCTTT
TRBJ2-3	TRBV2	TRBD2	NA	CASSESPSGGAPVDTQYF	TGTGCCAGCAGTGAAAGTCCTAGCGGGGGGGCCCCCGTAGATACGCAGTATTTT
TRBJ2-4	TRBV18	NA	NA	CASSPPNSPQKNIQYF	TGTGCCAGCTCACCACCGAACAGCCCTCAGAAAAACATTCAGTACTTC